The clone carrying this TCR beta chain was observed a few times. What it recognizes is unknown. These data come from a study of T cell repertoires in cytomegalovirus infection. Across the whole study: Both CMV infection and a matching HLA type were indicated by public TCR beta signatures.

Trimming removed 2 bases from V and 0 bases from J; junction bases left unmatched: 6. The CDR3 is made up of 16 amino acids. CDR1 is MNHEY and CDR2 is SVGEGT in the germline V gene. The study, taken as a whole, reports: The response measured ex vivo was dominated by TCR beta clonotypes (HLA-C-restricted and CMV-specific). Cumulated frequencies of public TCR beta families served to identify carriers of CMV plus the relevant HLA.

TCRdb recomputed calls from the reads with MiXCR, one row per CDR3 protein. The sample shows about 60,000 distinct CDR3 sequences, 20% to 25% of them seen only once. This sequence was found in a human donor in good health (CMV status not recorded). Some clones in this sample may be carry-over from other donors' samples. The chain uses TRBV6-2 or TRBV6-3 and TRBJ1-1; 7 bases are a match to TRBD1. Sequences were derived from CD8+ T cells from cultured PBMCs, sampled from culture after CMV antigen stimulation. The CDR3 spells CASSYQAGGMNTEAFF. DNA for the CDR3: TGTGCCAGCAGTTACCAGGCAGGGGGGATGAACACTGAAGCTTTCTTT.